The 15 T cell receptor beta chains given below trace back to one sample, sequenced in a study of radiotherapy plus CTLA-4 blockade in lung cancer. TCRdb's copy holds only in-frame clones and misses some; the assay was immunoSEQ multiplex PCR. The sample has 30,000 to 40,000 clones; 75% to 90% are singletons. The sample here was peripheral blood, taken from a patient treated with radiotherapy plus ipilimumab. The source is a human donor with non-small cell lung cancer who had stable disease on radiotherapy plus ipilimumab.

The chain couples TRBV5-4 to TRBJ2-1; TRBD2 matches 10 bases. V was clipped by 3 bases and J by 6 bases; unmatched bases: 9. Germline values: CDR1 SGHNT, CDR2 YYREEE (reference sequence). The CDR3 covers 16 residues. The CDR3 here is CASSWSAGGPTNEQFF. The CDR3 DNA reads as TGTGCCAGCAGCTGGTCAGCGGGAGGGCCAACCAATGAGCAGTTCTTC.

V and J are TRBV9 and TRBJ2-3; 7 bases fit TRBD2. The CDR3 has 16 amino acids. The germline V gene encodes CDR1 SGDLS and CDR2 YYNGEE. V lost 0 bases, J lost 6 bases, and 10 bases stayed unmatched. The CDR3 sequence: CASSVEPAGWGDTQYF. For the CDR3, the DNA is TGTGCCAGCAGCGTAGAGCCAGCGGGGTGGGGCGATACGCAGTATTTT.

The V gene is TRBV5-6, the J gene TRBJ2-7; 9 bases map to TRBD1. V was clipped by 0 bases and J by 4 bases; unmatched bases: 2. This CDR3 has 14 residues. Germline values: CDR1 SGHDT, CDR2 YYEEEE. CDR3 in DNA: TGTGCCAGCAGCTTGGGGGACAGGGTGTACGAGCAGTACTTC. It yields the protein CASSLGDRVYEQYF.

V usage is TRBV15 and J usage is TRBJ2-7; D ambiguous. Looked up from germline, CDR1 is LNHNV and CDR2 is YYDKDF (reference sequence). This CDR3 region has 13 residues. The ends were cut back, 0 bases at V and 2 bases at J, with 5 bases in the middle. CDR3 sequence reads: CATSRDPTYEQYF. The DNA of the CDR3 is TGTGCCACCAGCAGAGATCCCACCTACGAGCAGTACTTC.

J is TRBJ2-7 and V is TRBV7-9; D remains ambiguous. V lost 2 bases, J lost 7 bases, and 6 bases lay in between. There are 11 residues in the CDR3. The germline gives CDR1 SEHNR, CDR2 FQNEAQ (reference sequence). The CDR3 reads CASSLIQEQYF. The CDR3 nucleotides read TGTGCCAGCAGCTTAATCCAAGAGCAGTACTTC.

The V gene is TRBV28, the J gene TRBJ2-2, with D possibly matching TRBD2 (6 bases). Trimming removed 4 bases at V and 0 bases at J, with 15 bases between. From germline, CDR1 is MDHEN and CDR2 SYDVKM. This CDR3 region has 17 residues. The CDR3 reads CASSSPGEPTNTGELFF. As DNA, the CDR3 is TGTGCCAGCAGTTCTCCGGGGGAACCTACGAACACCGGGGAGCTGTTTTTT.

CDR3 residues: CASTERLNSGNTIYF. The CDR3 DNA follows: TGTGCCAGCACCGAGAGGCTGAACTCTGGAAACACCATATATTTT. The rearrangement uses TRBV11-2 and TRBJ1-3; D not certain. The V gene lost 7 bases and the J gene lost 0 bases, with 13 bases spanning the gap. CDR1 is SGHAT and CDR2 is FQNNGV in the germline V gene. The CDR3 sequence is 15 residues long.

The rearrangement links TRBV2 to TRBJ2-2; the match to TRBD2 covers 15 bases. Germline CDR1 is SNHLY and CDR2 is FYNNEI. The CDR3 is made up of 16 amino acids. V shed 6 bases and J 8 bases; nucleotides not matched to a gene: 7. As DNA, the CDR3 is TGTGCCAGCAGGGAGGGACTAGCGGGAGGTGCTGGGGAGCTGTTTTTT. Protein: CASREGLAGGAGELFF.

The chain links TRBV27 to TRBJ2-1, with D possibly being TRBD2 (7 bases). Germline values: CDR1 MNHEY, CDR2 SMNVEV (reference sequence). CDR3 length equals 17 residues. Trimming removed 4 bases at V and 3 bases at J, with 19 bases between. DNA of the CDR3: TGTGCCAGCAGTTGGACAGAGTCGGGGGGTGGCTACAATGAGCAGTTCTTC. Amino acids: CASSWTESGGGYNEQFF.

This chain links TRBV7-2 with TRBJ2-1; TRBD2 matches at 12 bases. The V gene end was trimmed by 0 bases and the J gene end by 3 bases; junction bases not matched to a gene: 6. The length of the CDR3 is 18 residues. Germline V gene lookup returns CDR1 SGHTA and CDR2 FQGNSA. In DNA, the CDR3 is TGTGCCAGCAGCTTAGCCCAGACTAGCGGGAGTTTCTACAATGAGCAGTTCTTC. Residues: CASSLAQTSGSFYNEQFF.

The CDR3 region is CASNFGQANQPQHF. DNA of the CDR3: TGTGCCAGCAATTTCGGACAGGCTAATCAGCCCCAGCATTTT. The chain employs TRBV28 and TRBJ1-5; 7 bases map to TRBD1. V shed 7 bases and J 4 bases; nucleotides not matched to a gene: 7. The CDR3 consists of 14 residues. Per germline, CDR1 MDHEN and CDR2 SYDVKM. Full variable domain (missing parts from reference TRBV28 and TRBJ1-5): DVKVTQSSRYLVKRTGEKVFLECVQDMDHENMFWYRQDPGLGLRLIYFSYDVKMKEKGDIPEGYSVSREKKERFSLILESASTNQTSMYLCASNFGQANQPQHFGDGTRLSIL.

The chain carries TRBV6-1 and TRBJ1-5; 10 bases line up with TRBD1. This CDR3 has 17 residues. The germline gives CDR1 MNHNS, CDR2 SASEGT. With V trimmed by 3 bases and J by 5 bases, 10 bases remained unmatched. CDR3 bases: TGTGCCAGCAGTGAGAGCCCGGGACAGGGGATCCATCAGCCCCAGCATTTT. Its translation is CASSESPGQGIHQPQHF.

The chain is built from TRBV18 and TRBJ2-3, with 9 positions matching TRBD1. CDR1 and CDR2 (germline): KGHSH, LQKENI. The trim removed 3 bases at V and 1 base at J, leaving 8 bases unmatched. This CDR3 has 17 amino acids. Written as DNA, the CDR3 is TGTGCCAGCTCACCCCCGGGACAGGGCTACCGCACAGATACGCAGTATTTT. Its translation: CASSPPGQGYRTDTQYF.

V is TRBV30 and J is TRBJ2-7; D gene unclear. The CDR3 is 12 residues long. CDR1 GTSNPN and CDR2 SVGIG come from the germline V gene (reference sequence). V was trimmed by 0 bases and J by 6 bases, leaving 9 bases between them. CDR3 bases: TGTGCCTGGAGTGTGCGCTTGCGCGAGCAGTACTTC. It is translated as CAWSVRLREQYF.

V usage is TRBV18 and J usage is TRBJ2-7; TRBD1 agrees at 8 bases. After removal of 3 bases from V and 4 bases from J, the junction contained 8 bases not matched to a gene. Germline V gene data show CDR1 as KGHSH and CDR2 as LQKENI. This CDR3 is built from 15 residues. In DNA, the CDR3 is TGTGCCAGCTCACCCGGGACAGGTGACCAATACGAGCAGTACTTC. Protein sequence: CASSPGTGDQYEQYF.